This entry is about one TCR beta chain. The data originate from a study of neurological immune-mediated disorders. The cDNA came from 5'RACE, which used 10-nucleotide random UMIs. TCRdb fed the 5' RACE reads into MiXCR, producing one record per CDR3 protein. The table includes 35,000 to 40,000 distinct CDR3 sequences, more than 6.5% detected once. The length of the CDR3 is 15 residues. Trimming cost V 3 bases and J 1 base, with 15 bases left between them. Germline V gene data show CDR1 as GTSNPN and CDR2 as SVGIG (reference sequence). This chain connects TRBV30 to TRBJ1-1; tentative D call: TRBD1 (6 bases). Material for sequencing was PBMCs. The receptor was derived from a woman in her forties in good health. The CDR3 region is CAWSAWARGNTEAFF. The CDR3 nucleotides are TGTGCCTGGAGCGCATGGGCCAGGGGGAACACTGAAGCTTTCTTT. The whole variable domain, remainder taken from reference TRBV30 and TRBJ1-1, is SQTIHQWPATLVQPVGSPLSLECTVEGTSNPNLYWYRQAAGRGLQLLFYSVGIGQISSEVPQNLSASRPQDRQFILSSKKLLLSDSGFYLCAWSAWARGNTEAFFGQGTRLTVV.